The sequence of this T cell receptor (beta chain) was determined in a study of naive and memory T cell subsets. Findings and caveats of the study: Especially in CD8 cells, naive repertoires contained a few larger clonotypes, possibly CD45RA-re-expressing memory cells.

V lost 5 bases and J lost 0; bases outside the gene matches: 9. Germline V gives CDR1 SEHNR, CDR2 FQNEAQ (reference sequence). The CDR3 consists of 17 residues. Both TRBC1 and TRBC2 were covered by a beta constant-region primer of two equimolar oligonucleotides. The ligated cDNA underwent four PCR rounds using SP2 and nested alpha and beta constant-region primers. TCRdb fed the UMI-ligation and nested PCR reads into MiXCR, producing one record per CDR3 protein. The repertoire includes approximately 150,000 distinct CDR3 sequences, approximately 21% of them detected once, and about 0.57% sits in the top ten. In this sample, this clonotype turned up a few times. Antigen: not known.

The TCR sequence derives from a human donor in good health. Specimen: naive CD8+ T cells from blood. This chain joins TRBV7-9 and TRBJ2-1; 8 bases align to TRBD1. CDR3 amino acids: CASSPLQGGSSYNEQFF. DNA for the CDR3: TGTGCCAGCAGCCCCTTACAGGGGGGAAGCTCCTACAATGAGCAGTTCTTC.